This T cell receptor beta chain was obtained from a study of identical twins. This clonotype was seen only a few times. The V gene lost 5 bases and the J gene lost 8 bases, with 10 bases spanning the gap. The CDR3 length is 12 residues. CDR1 is ENHRY, CDR2 SYGVKD, per germline. Each CDR3 protein is one row after TCRdb ran MiXCR on the 5' RACE reads. Among a few hundred thousand distinct CDR3 sequences listed, 10% were seen once. Input material: memory T cells sorted from blood. The chain has TRBV10-3 and TRBJ2-1; D gene uncertain. This receptor was obtained from a man aged 45 to 65 in good health. In DNA, the CDR3 is TGTGCCATCAGTCAAAACGGAGATGAGCAGTTCTTC. Translation gives CAISQNGDEQFF.